This TCR beta chain derives from a study of coeliac disease. Study-level information: Coeliac patients had newly diagnosed active disease, refractory type I disease, or gluten-free diet control.

This clone came up a few times. Cells were frozen in aliquots of 500,000, and one aliquot per fraction was sequenced. Germline CDR1 is MNHNS and CDR2 is SASEGT. V lost 8 bases, J lost 6 bases, and 21 bases lay in between. The CDR3 consists of 15 residues. The data were produced by immunoSEQ multiplex PCR, yet TCRdb's version contains in-frame clones alone and is incomplete. The sample carries 3,500 to 4,500 clones, about two thirds recorded once. This TCR derives from a woman between 18 and 30 years old with active celiac disease. The chain employs TRBV6-1 and TRBJ2-3, with a possible D match to TRBD2 (7 bases). Source material: intraepithelial lymphocytes from the gut. DNA of the CDR3: TGTGCCAGCTGGGCAAAGGGGGGGACAAAGGATACGCAGTATTTT. This translates into CASWAKGGTKDTQYF.